Listed below are T cell receptor beta chains from one sample, sequenced in a study of blood T cell repertoires in COVID-19. Produced via immunoSEQ multiplex PCR; TCRdb's table is partial and in-frame only. Of 210,000 or so clones in the sample, about four fifths are singletons; the top ten hold about 1.8%. The material sequenced was PBMCs or T cells enriched from blood (not recorded which). The receptors stem from a man aged 60 to 75 who had recovered from COVID-19. Each CDR3 is given with its conserved first and last residue. The order of the fields is V gene, D gene, CDR3 protein. The D gene is left open where the match is weak.

>TRBV14|TRBD1
CASSQAGRGTTEAFF
>TRBV7-8|TRBD2
CASSRPLTSGGGTDTQYF
>TRBV5-1|.
CASSLRTGSTDTQYF
>TRBV19|.
CASSIIYSNQPQHF
>TRBV7-2|.
CASSSIRGLGNTIYF
>TRBV3-1/TRBV3-2|TRBD1
CASSQDTGVNQPQHF
>TRBV2|.
CASSLDRKTEKLFF
>TRBV5-1|.
CASSLRQGQVEAFF
>TRBV11-2|TRBD2
CASSLILAGGQETQYF
>TRBV11-3|TRBD2
CASSLALAAYNEQFF
>TRBV4-2|TRBD1
CASSQERTGGSGDTQYF